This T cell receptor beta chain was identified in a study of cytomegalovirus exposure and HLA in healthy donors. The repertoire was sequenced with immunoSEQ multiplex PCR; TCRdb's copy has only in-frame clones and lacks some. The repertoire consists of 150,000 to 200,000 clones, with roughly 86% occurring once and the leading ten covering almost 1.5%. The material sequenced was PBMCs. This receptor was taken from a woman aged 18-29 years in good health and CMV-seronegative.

CDR3 region: CSVATSGGSTDTQYF. The CDR3 DNA reads TGCAGCGTTGCGACTAGCGGGGGTAGCACAGATACGCAGTATTTT. The chain employs TRBV29-1 and TRBJ2-3; 12 bases align to TRBD2. Germline CDR1 reads SQVTM; CDR2 reads ANQGSEA. This CDR3 has 15 residues. V was clipped by 4 bases and J by 0 bases; unmatched bases: 2.